Listed here are 2 T cell receptor beta chains from one sample, sequenced in a study of T-cell memory formation after mild COVID-19. TCRdb reanalysed the 5' RACE reads using MiXCR and keeps one entry per CDR3 protein. The table has 470,000 or so distinct CDR3 sequences, over 15% seen once; the top ten hold more than 9%. The specimen sequenced was PBMCs or a T cell subset sorted from them (not recorded which). The origin of the receptors is an adult woman who had mild COVID-19 (a few samples of this study predate the infection). Cell type and time point are not known.

The rearrangement links TRBV4-3 to TRBJ2-7, with no clear D. The CDR3 loop spans 14 amino acids. The germline V gene encodes CDR1 LGHNA and CDR2 YSLEER. V gave up 4 bases and J gave up 0 bases, with 10 bases separating them. CDR3 in amino acids: CASSPSDSSYEQYF. In DNA, the CDR3 is TGCGCCAGCAGCCCATCAGATTCCTCCTACGAGCAGTACTTC.

V usage is TRBV12-3 or TRBV12-4 and J usage is TRBJ1-2, with 7 bases identical to TRBD1. The CDR3 has 14 amino acids. The trim removed 4 bases at V and 7 bases at J, leaving 9 bases unmatched. As DNA, the CDR3 is TGTGCCAGCAGTTCTTCCGGGACAGCACCTGGCTACACCTTC. Amino acids: CASSSSGTAPGYTF.